Shown below are 27 T cell receptor beta chains from a single sample sequenced in a study of shared clonotypes between healthy human individuals. CD45RO-negative cells were positively selected for CCR7, leaving out terminally differentiated effector memory CD45RA+ cells. The repertoire was sequenced with immunoSEQ multiplex PCR; TCRdb's copy has only in-frame clones and lacks some. The table lists around 2,100,000 clones, about 95% of them singletons. Specimen: naive CD8+ T cells sorted from blood. The source is a man aged 18 to 30 in good health.

This rearrangement joins TRBV5-8 to TRBJ2-7; 11 bases line up with TRBD2. Looked up from germline, CDR1 is SGHTS and CDR2 is YDEGEE. The CDR3 consists of 16 residues. The V gene end was trimmed by 2 bases and the J gene end by 0 bases; junction bases not matched to a gene: 4. CDR3 sequence: CASSLYLAGGSYEQYF. The CDR3 bases are TGTGCCAGCAGCTTATATCTAGCGGGGGGCTCCTACGAGCAGTACTTC.

CDR3 protein: CASSYKRGEQFF. The CDR3 DNA reads TGTGCCAGCAGTTATAAGCGCGGTGAGCAGTTCTTC. This chain joins TRBV6-5 and TRBJ2-1; no clear D. The V end lost 3 bases, the J end lost 9 bases, and 9 bases lay between the germline ends. Per germline, CDR1 MNHEY and CDR2 SVGAGI. This CDR3 comprises 12 residues.

This chain uses TRBV19 with TRBJ1-6; 8 bases map to TRBD1. The ends lost 5 bases at V and 5 bases at J; junction bases unmatched: 2. The V gene's germline CDR1 is LNHDA and CDR2 SQIVND (reference sequence). The CDR3 extends over 14 amino acids. CDR3: CASSQGADNSPLHF. The CDR3 DNA sequence: TGTGCCAGTAGTCAGGGGGCTGATAATTCACCCCTCCACTTT.

With regard to this clone: Other DNA sequences in the same sample also yield this CDR3. DNA of the CDR3: TGTGCCAGCAGTTACTCTAGCACCGGGGAGCTGTTTTTT. It encodes CASSYSSTGELFF. The chain has TRBV6-5 and TRBJ2-2; D not resolved. Trimming took 0 bases from V and 4 from J, leaving 3 bases between them. The CDR3 extends over 13 amino acids. CDR1 is MNHEY, CDR2 SVGAGI, per germline.

This clone was seen a single time. The chain carries TRBV6-5 and TRBJ2-7; 8 bases are a match to TRBD1. Germline V gives CDR1 MNHEY, CDR2 SVGAGI. The CDR3 contains 13 residues. With V trimmed by 5 bases and J by 6 bases, 6 bases remained unmatched. CDR3 residues: CASSPDRGFEQYF. Here the CDR3 DNA reads TGTGCCAGCAGTCCAGACAGGGGTTTCGAGCAGTACTTC.

The chain recombines TRBV9 with TRBJ2-3; D possibly corresponds to TRBD1 (6 bases). The CDR3 consists of 15 residues. The ends were cut back, 3 bases at V and 2 bases at J, with 13 bases in the middle. Germline V gene data show CDR1 as SGDLS and CDR2 as YYNGEE. The CDR3 loop is CASSDTGQITDTQYF. The CDR3 nucleotides read TGTGCCAGCAGCGACACGGGACAAATCACAGATACGCAGTATTTT.

The V and J genes are TRBV10-3 and TRBJ1-5; perhaps TRBD1 as D (5 bases). Germline assignment: CDR1 ENHRY and CDR2 SYGVKD. CDR3 length: 14 amino acids. The V and J ends lost 2 bases and 3 bases respectively, with 8 bases between them. CDR3 nucleotides: TGTGCCATCAGTGAGCCGGGGGTCAATCAGCCCCAGCATTTT. Its translation: CAISEPGVNQPQHF.

This clone was observed once. The rearrangement uses TRBV7-8 and TRBJ2-1; D perhaps matches TRBD2 (6 bases). Trimming cost V 3 bases and J 0 bases, with 6 bases left between them. The CDR3 has 14 residues. Per the germline V gene, CDR1 is SGHVS and CDR2 is FQNEAQ. Here the CDR3 reads CASSFGSSYNEQFF. The CDR3 DNA reads TGTGCCAGCAGCTTCGGGAGCTCCTACAATGAGCAGTTCTTC.

The CDR3 protein is CASSDRVDGYTF. In DNA form, the CDR3 reads TGTGCCAGCAGTGACAGGGTCGACGGCTACACCTTC. This chain uses TRBV6-5 with TRBJ1-2, with TRBD1 identical over 7 bases. The J segment lost 8 bases and the V segment lost 5 bases, leaving 5 bases of the junction unmatched. There are 12 residues in the CDR3. Looked up from germline, CDR1 is MNHEY and CDR2 is SVGAGI.

The chain employs TRBV6-5 and TRBJ2-7; D assignment may be TRBD1 or TRBD2 (5 bases each). CDR1 and CDR2 from the germline V gene are MNHEY and SVGAGI. The CDR3 is 16 residues long. Trimming took off 0 bases at V and 4 bases at J, with 16 bases between the two ends. The CDR3 DNA is TGTGCCAGCAGTTACTCGATGGGGGAATTCCCTTACGAGCAGTACTTC. Residues: CASSYSMGEFPYEQYF.

Concerning this clone itself: Other DNA sequences within the sample encode an identical CDR3. This chain joins TRBV7-9 and TRBJ2-1, with D uncertain. Germline V lookup: CDR1 SEHNR, CDR2 FQNEAQ (reference sequence). There are 12 residues in the CDR3. Deletions cut 5 bases from V and 4 bases from J, with 6 bases between. The CDR3: CASSPSYNEQFF. CDR3 in DNA: TGTGCCAGCAGCCCGTCATACAATGAGCAGTTCTTC. Full variable domain (remainder filled in from reference TRBV7-9 and TRBJ2-1): DTGVSQNPRHKITKRGQNVTFRCDPISEHNRLYWYRQTLGQGPEFLTYFQNEAQLEKSRLLSDRFSAERPKGSFSTLEIQRTEQGDSAMYLCASSPSYNEQFFGPGTRLTVL.

The chain couples TRBV7-9 to TRBJ2-3; 13 nucleotides agree with TRBD2. Losses at the gene ends were 4 bases for V and 2 bases for J; bases not matched to a gene: 6. The CDR3 is 17 residues long. Germline values: CDR1 SEHNR, CDR2 FQNEAQ (reference sequence). CDR3 region: CASSSRLAGGDTDTQYF. CDR3 coding DNA: TGTGCCAGCAGCTCCCGACTAGCGGGAGGCGACACAGATACGCAGTATTTT.

The chain joins TRBV13 to TRBJ2-1, with D possibly being TRBD2 (6 bases). The CDR3 is made up of 13 amino acids. Germline V gene lookup returns CDR1 PRHDT and CDR2 FYEKMQ (reference sequence). Trimming removed 11 bases from V and 0 bases from J, with 11 bases in between. CDR3 nucleotide sequence: TGTGCCTGCAAGCGGGTCTCCTACAATGAGCAGTTCTTC. Its translation: CACKRVSYNEQFF.

V and J are TRBV4-2 and TRBJ2-7; no reliable D call. The CDR3 runs to 14 residues. Germline V CDR1 and CDR2: LGHNA, YNFKEQ. The germline V and J ends were trimmed by 1 base and 3 bases, with 10 bases remaining between them. The CDR3 DNA follows: TGTGCCAGCAGCCAAGGCCTACTTCACTACGAGCAGTACTTC. Translated: CASSQGLLHYEQYF.

About this clone: Other DNA variants within this sample encode the same CDR3. The rearrangement joins TRBV27 to TRBJ2-3; D is uncertain. Germline CDR1 reads MNHEY; CDR2 reads SMNVEV (reference sequence). Between the trimmed V and J ends, which lost 4 bases and 6 bases, there was a span of 11 bases. CDR3 size: 13 residues. CDR3 sequence reads: CASSSLVADTQYF. Written as DNA, the CDR3 is TGTGCCAGCAGTTCTCTCGTCGCGGATACGCAGTATTTT.

The chain employs TRBV5-8 and TRBJ2-7, with 9 positions matching TRBD1. The CDR3 contains 15 residues. After removal of 3 bases from V and 2 bases from J, the junction contained 6 bases not matched to a gene. The germline V gene encodes CDR1 SGHTS and CDR2 YDEGEE. Here the CDR3 reads CASSWGGDRAYEQYF. The CDR3 DNA is TGTGCCAGCAGCTGGGGTGGGGACAGGGCCTACGAGCAGTACTTC. Filled out from reference TRBV5-8 and TRBJ2-7, the complete variable domain reads EAGVTQSPTHLIKTRGQQATLRCSPISGHTSVYWYQQALGLGLQFLLWYDEGEERNRGNFPPRFSGRQFPNYSSELNVNALELEDSALYLCASSWGGDRAYEQYFGPGTRLTVT.

Points on this clone: In the same sample, other DNA sequences code for this CDR3. The chain employs TRBV4-1 and TRBJ2-5; D unclear. The V end was cut by 0 bases, the J end by 2 bases, with 7 bases between. The CDR3 loop spans 14 amino acids. Germline loops: CDR1 MGHRA, CDR2 YSYEKL. The CDR3 loop is CASSQELVQETQYF. CDR3 DNA sequence: TGCGCCAGCAGCCAAGAATTGGTTCAAGAGACCCAGTACTTC.

The chain recombines TRBV5-6 with TRBJ2-7; 11 nucleotides match TRBD1. With 4 bases clipped from V and 1 base from J, the junction kept 16 bases outside the gene matches. CDR1 is SGHDT and CDR2 is YYEEEE in the germline V gene. The CDR3 consists of 19 residues. CDR3 protein: CASSGEDRGLSGWSYEQYF. CDR3 in DNA: TGTGCCAGCAGCGGTGAGGACAGGGGGCTGTCCGGCTGGTCCTACGAGCAGTACTTC. Combining the CDR3 with reference TRBV5-6 and TRBJ2-7 gives the whole variable domain DAGVTQSPTHLIKTRGQQVTLRCSPKSGHDTVSWYQQALGQGPQFIFQYYEEEERQRGNFPDRFSGHQFPNYSSELNVNALLLGDSALYLCASSGEDRGLSGWSYEQYFGPGTRLTVT.

J is TRBJ2-3 and V is TRBV5-1; no definite D call. The germline V and J ends were trimmed by 2 bases and 11 bases, with 15 bases remaining between them. The CDR3 loop spans 13 amino acids. CDR1 is SGHRS, CDR2 YFSETQ, per germline. DNA for the CDR3: TGCGCCAGCAGCTTCGACGGATCTTATGGGCAGTATTTT. Translation: CASSFDGSYGQYF.

This clone appeared a few times. This chain joins TRBV29-1 and TRBJ2-1; D is unclear. The CDR3 length is 11 residues. V was clipped by 0 bases and J by 13 bases, with 10 bases between them. Germline V CDR1 and CDR2: SQVTM, ANQGSEA. CDR3 loop: CSVEEIWEQFF. The CDR3 DNA is TGCAGCGTTGAAGAGATCTGGGAACAGTTCTTC.

The chain employs TRBV27 and TRBJ1-4; D remains ambiguous. The germline V gene has CDR1 MNHEY and CDR2 SMNVEV (reference sequence). This CDR3 has 13 amino acids. Trimming left V 3 bases short and J 5 bases short, with 7 bases between. CDR3 residues: CASSLWINEKLFF. The CDR3 nucleotides are TGTGCCAGCAGTTTGTGGATCAATGAAAAACTGTTTTTT.

For this clone: Other nucleotide sequences from this sample produce the same CDR3. The gene calls are TRBV7-9 and TRBJ2-7; D is perhaps TRBD1 or TRBD2 (5 bases each). This CDR3 is 12 amino acids long. CDR1 and CDR2 (germline): SEHNR, FQNEAQ (reference sequence). The V end lost 3 bases, the J end lost 5 bases, and 8 bases lay between the germline ends. CDR3: CASSLGVHEQYF. CDR3 bases: TGTGCCAGCAGCTTGGGGGTACACGAGCAGTACTTC. The full variable domain, its missing parts supplied by reference TRBV7-9 and TRBJ2-7, is DTGVSQNPRHKITKRGQNVTFRCDPISEHNRLYWYRQTLGQGPEFLTYFQNEAQLEKSRLLSDRFSAERPKGSFSTLEIQRTEQGDSAMYLCASSLGVHEQYFGPGTRLTVT.

The V and J genes are TRBV9 and TRBJ1-2; D gene uncertain. CDR1 is SGDLS, CDR2 YYNGEE, per germline. This CDR3 contains 14 residues. Trimming removed 0 bases at V and 0 bases at J, with 6 bases between. CDR3 amino acids: CASSVARSNYGYTF. In DNA form, the CDR3 reads TGTGCCAGCAGCGTAGCCCGATCTAACTATGGCTACACCTTC.

The J gene is TRBJ1-4, the V gene TRBV15; D possibly corresponds to TRBD1 (5 bases). This CDR3 has 16 residues. Germline CDR1 reads LNHNV; CDR2 reads YYDKDF (reference sequence). V dropped 0 bases and J dropped 3 bases, with 11 bases sitting between them. CDR3 in amino acids: CATSRDFGAANEKLFF. As DNA, the CDR3 is TGTGCCACCAGCAGAGATTTCGGGGCTGCTAATGAAAAACTGTTTTTT.

A remark on this clone: This same CDR3 is encoded by further DNA sequences in the sample. This rearrangement joins TRBV9 to TRBJ2-2; no clear D. The CDR3 is 12 residues long. The V end lost 0 bases, the J end lost 7 bases, and 4 bases lay between the germline ends. In germline, CDR1 is SGDLS, CDR2 YYNGEE. In DNA form, the CDR3 reads TGTGCCAGCAGCGTAGTAGGCGGGGAGCTGTTTTTT. As protein: CASSVVGGELFF. The full variable domain, its missing parts supplied by reference TRBV9 and TRBJ2-2, is DSGVTQTPKHLITATGQRVTLRCSPRSGDLSVYWYQQSLDQGLQFLIQYYNGEERAKGNILERFSAQQFPDLHSELNLSSLELGDSALYFCASSVVGGELFFGEGSRLTVL.

The J gene is TRBJ1-5, the V gene TRBV19; D is perhaps TRBD1 (6 bases). V lost 5 bases and J 7 bases, leaving 21 bases between the germline ends. Germline values: CDR1 LNHDA, CDR2 SQIVND (reference sequence). This CDR3 has 16 residues. CDR3 residues: CASSSLVGTGRQPQHF. The CDR3 bases are TGTGCCAGTAGTTCATTAGTAGGAACAGGGCGCCAGCCCCAGCATTTT.

V and J are TRBV30 and TRBJ1-1; D is unresolved. Trimming stripped 7 bases from V and 3 bases from J, with 6 bases between. The CDR3 runs to 10 residues. The germline V gene encodes CDR1 GTSNPN and CDR2 SVGIG (reference sequence). The CDR3 DNA reads as TGTGCCTTCCGGGACACTGAAGCTTTCTTT. Translation gives CAFRDTEAFF.